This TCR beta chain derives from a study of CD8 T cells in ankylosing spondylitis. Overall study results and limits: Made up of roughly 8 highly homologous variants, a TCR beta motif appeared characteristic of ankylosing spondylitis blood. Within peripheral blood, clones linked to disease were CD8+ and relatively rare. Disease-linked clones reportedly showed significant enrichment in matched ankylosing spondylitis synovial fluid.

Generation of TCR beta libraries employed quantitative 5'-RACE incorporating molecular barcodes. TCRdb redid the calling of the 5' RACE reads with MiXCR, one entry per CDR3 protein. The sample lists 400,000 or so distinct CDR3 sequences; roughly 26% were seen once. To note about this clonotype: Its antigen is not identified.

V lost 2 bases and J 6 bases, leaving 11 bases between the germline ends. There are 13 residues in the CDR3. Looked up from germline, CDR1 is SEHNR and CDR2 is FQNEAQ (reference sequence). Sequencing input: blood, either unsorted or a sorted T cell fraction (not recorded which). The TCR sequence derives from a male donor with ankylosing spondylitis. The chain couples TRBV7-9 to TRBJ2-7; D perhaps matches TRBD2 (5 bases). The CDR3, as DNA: TGTGCCAGCAGCTTATCGGGGTCCCCCGAGCAGTACGTC. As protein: CASSLSGSPEQYV.